Presented here are 5 T cell receptor beta chains from one specimen sequenced in a study of blood T cell repertoires in COVID-19. Here immunoSEQ multiplex PCR was the method, and the copy in TCRdb shows in-frame clones only, minus some. Here the sample spans roughly 160,000 clones, about 88% being singletons. The sample was peripheral blood. Source of these receptors: a man in his sixties with COVID-19, enrolled during active disease.

The chain couples TRBV19 to TRBJ1-1; 7 nucleotides agree with TRBD1. The CDR3 extends over 16 amino acids. Trimming removed 3 bases from V and 0 bases from J; junction bases left unmatched: 7. The germline V gene has CDR1 LNHDA and CDR2 SQIVND (reference sequence). The CDR3 nucleotides are TGTGCCAGTAGTATCGACCGGGACAGACTGAACACTGAAGCTTTCTTT. Its protein product is CASSIDRDRLNTEAFF.

The chain uses TRBV29-1 and TRBJ1-1; 7 positions agree with TRBD1. The germline V gene encodes CDR1 SQVTM and CDR2 ANQGSEA. Losses at the gene ends were 7 bases for V and 4 bases for J; bases not matched to a gene: 12. The CDR3 length is 14 residues. The chain's CDR3 is CSANTHEGATEAFF. The DNA of the CDR3 is TGCAGCGCCAACACGCATGAGGGGGCCACTGAAGCTTTCTTT. The full variable domain, completed using reference TRBV29-1 and TRBJ1-1, is SAVISQKPSRDICQRGTSLTIQCQVDSQVTMMFWYRQQPGQSLTLIATANQGSEATYESGFVIDKFPISRPNLTFSTLTVSNMSPEDSSIYLCSANTHEGATEAFFGQGTRLTVV.

V usage is TRBV10-3 and J usage is TRBJ2-1, with D hard to call. The CDR3 covers 13 residues. Deletions cut 6 bases from V and 8 bases from J, with 14 bases between. Germline V gene data show CDR1 as ENHRY and CDR2 as SYGVKD. This CDR3 reads CAISRDGLHEQFF. The CDR3, as DNA: TGTGCCATCAGCCGAGACGGGTTACATGAGCAGTTCTTC.

This chain joins TRBV18 and TRBJ1-4; possibly TRBD1 for D (6 bases). CDR1 and CDR2 (germline): KGHSH, LQKENI. CDR3 length equals 14 residues. V gave up 1 base and J gave up 5 bases, with 8 bases separating them. The DNA of the CDR3 is TGTGCCAGCTCACCACGGGGGCTCAATGAAAAACTGTTTTTT. Amino acid sequence: CASSPRGLNEKLFF.

This sequence joins TRBV27 and TRBJ1-5; D perhaps matches TRBD1 (6 bases). CDR3 length equals 13 residues. CDR1 is MNHEY and CDR2 is SMNVEV in the germline V gene (reference sequence). Trimming left V 7 bases short and J 4 bases short, with 11 bases between. CDR3 nucleotides: TGTGCCAGCACGGGGGGGCGAAATCAGCCCCAGCATTTT. Its protein is CASTGGRNQPQHF.